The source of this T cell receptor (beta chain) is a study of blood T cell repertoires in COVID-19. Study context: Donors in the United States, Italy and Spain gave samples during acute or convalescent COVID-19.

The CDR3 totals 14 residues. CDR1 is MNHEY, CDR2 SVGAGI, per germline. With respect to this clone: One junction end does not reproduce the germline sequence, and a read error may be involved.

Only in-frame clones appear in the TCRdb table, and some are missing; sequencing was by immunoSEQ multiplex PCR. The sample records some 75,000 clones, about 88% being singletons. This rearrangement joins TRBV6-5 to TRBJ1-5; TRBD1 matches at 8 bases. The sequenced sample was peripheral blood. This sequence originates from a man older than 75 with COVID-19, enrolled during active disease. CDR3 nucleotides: TGTGCCAGCAGCATGGCAGGGGGCAAGCAGCCCCAGCATTTT. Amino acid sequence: CASSMAGGKQPQHF.